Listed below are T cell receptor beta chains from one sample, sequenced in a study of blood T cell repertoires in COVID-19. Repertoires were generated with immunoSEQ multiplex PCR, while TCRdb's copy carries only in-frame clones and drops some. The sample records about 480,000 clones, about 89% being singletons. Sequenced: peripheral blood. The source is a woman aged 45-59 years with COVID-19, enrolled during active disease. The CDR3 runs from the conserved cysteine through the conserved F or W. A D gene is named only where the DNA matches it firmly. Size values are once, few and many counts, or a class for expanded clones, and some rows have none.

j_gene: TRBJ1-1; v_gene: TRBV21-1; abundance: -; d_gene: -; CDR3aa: CASSKGGRGGFGEAFF; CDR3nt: TGTGCCAGCAGCAAAGGAGGCAGGGGCGGTTTCGGCGAAGCTTTCTTT
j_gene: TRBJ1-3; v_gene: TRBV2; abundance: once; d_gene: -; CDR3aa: CASSLQQPRSGNTIYF; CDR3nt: TGTGCCAGCAGTCTTCAACAACCTCGCTCTGGAAACACCATATATTTT
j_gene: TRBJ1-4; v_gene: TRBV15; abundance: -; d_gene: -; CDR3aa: CATSRGRSGEKLFF; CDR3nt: TGTGCCACCAGCAGAGGCAGGTCTGGGGAAAAACTGTTTTTT
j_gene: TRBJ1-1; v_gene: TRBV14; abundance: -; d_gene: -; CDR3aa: CASSSGLPLGAFF; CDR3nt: TGTGCCAGCAGCTCCGGACTGCCGCTAGGAGCTTTCTTT
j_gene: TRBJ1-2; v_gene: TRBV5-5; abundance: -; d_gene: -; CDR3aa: CASSFQGLYGYTF; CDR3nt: TGTGCCAGCAGCTTTCAGGGTTTGTATGGCTACACCTTC
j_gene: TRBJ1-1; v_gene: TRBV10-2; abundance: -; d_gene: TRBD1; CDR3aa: CATSDRGNTEAFF; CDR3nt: TGCGCCACCTCGGACAGGGGAAACACTGAAGCTTTCTTT
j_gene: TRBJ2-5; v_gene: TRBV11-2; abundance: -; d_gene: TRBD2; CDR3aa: CASSLRTSGGTQYF; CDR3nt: TGTGCCAGCAGTCTTAGGACTAGCGGGGGGACCCAGTACTTC
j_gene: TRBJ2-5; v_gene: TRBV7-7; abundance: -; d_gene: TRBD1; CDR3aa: CASSRGTGKETQYF; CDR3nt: TGTGCCAGCAGCCGCGGGACAGGCAAAGAGACCCAGTACTTC
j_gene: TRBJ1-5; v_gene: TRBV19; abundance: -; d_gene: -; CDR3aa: CASSEQGNQPQHF; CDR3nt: TGTGCCAGTAGTGAACAGGGTAATCAGCCCCAGCATTTT
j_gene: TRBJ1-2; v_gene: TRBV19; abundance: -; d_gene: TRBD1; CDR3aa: CASYMGAKPGQGDYGYTF; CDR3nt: TGTGCCTCCTATATGGGGGCGAAACCGGGACAGGGGGACTATGGCTACACCTTC
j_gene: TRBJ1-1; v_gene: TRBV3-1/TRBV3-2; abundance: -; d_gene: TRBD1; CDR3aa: CASSQDPGGNTEAFF; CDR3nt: TGTGCCAGCAGCCAAGATCCAGGGGGGAACACTGAAGCTTTCTTT
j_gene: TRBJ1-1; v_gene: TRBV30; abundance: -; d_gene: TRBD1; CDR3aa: CAWRDRAGNTEAFF; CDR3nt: TGTGCCTGGAGGGACAGGGCGGGGAACACTGAAGCTTTCTTT
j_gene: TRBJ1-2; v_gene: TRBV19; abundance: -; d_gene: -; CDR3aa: CASSAIGTRGRGYTF; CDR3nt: TGTGCCAGTAGTGCAATTGGCACAAGGGGCCGGGGCTACACCTTC
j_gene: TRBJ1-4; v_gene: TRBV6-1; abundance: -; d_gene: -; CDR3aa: CASSEWGGGEKLFF; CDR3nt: TGTGCCAGCAGTGAGTGGGGCGGGGGTGAAAAACTGTTTTTT
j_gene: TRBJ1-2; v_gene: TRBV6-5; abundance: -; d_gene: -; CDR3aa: CASTPRGGPNYGYTF; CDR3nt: TGTGCCAGCACCCCCCGGGGAGGCCCTAACTATGGCTACACCTTC
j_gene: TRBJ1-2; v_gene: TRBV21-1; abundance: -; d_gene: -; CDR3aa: CASSAGTANSNYGYTF; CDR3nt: TGTGCCAGCAGCGCCGGGACAGCCAACTCTAACTATGGCTACACCTTC
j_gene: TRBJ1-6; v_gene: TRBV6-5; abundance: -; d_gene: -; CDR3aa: CASSRQSYNSPLHF; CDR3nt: TGTGCCAGCAGCCGACAGTCCTATAATTCACCCCTCCACTTT
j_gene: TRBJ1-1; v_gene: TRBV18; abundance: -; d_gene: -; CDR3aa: CASSPGGSMNTEAFF; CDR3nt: TGTGCCAGCTCACCGGGTGGGAGTATGAACACTGAAGCTTTCTTT
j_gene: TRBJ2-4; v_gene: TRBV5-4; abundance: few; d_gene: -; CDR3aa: CASSPAGGDNIQYF; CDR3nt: TGTGCCAGCAGCCCCGCTGGGGGCGACAACATTCAGTACTTC
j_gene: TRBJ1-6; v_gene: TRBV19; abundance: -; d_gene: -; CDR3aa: CASSIDLRGLRSPLHF; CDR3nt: TGTGCCAGTAGTATAGATTTAAGAGGGTTGAGGTCACCCCTCCACTTT
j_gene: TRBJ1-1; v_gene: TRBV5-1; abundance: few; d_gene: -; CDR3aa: CASSLLGASEAFF; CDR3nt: TGCGCCAGCAGCTTGCTGGGGGCCTCTGAAGCTTTCTTT
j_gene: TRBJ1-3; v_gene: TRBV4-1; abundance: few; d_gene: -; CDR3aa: CASSQDQGISGNTIYF; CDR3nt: TGCGCCAGCAGCCAAGACCAGGGGATCTCTGGAAACACCATATATTTT
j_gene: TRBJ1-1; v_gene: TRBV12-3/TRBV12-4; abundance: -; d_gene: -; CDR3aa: CASSQRDSTEAFF; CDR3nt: TGTGCCAGCAGCCAGAGGGACTCCACTGAAGCTTTCTTT
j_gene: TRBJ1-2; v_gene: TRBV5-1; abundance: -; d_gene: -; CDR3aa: CASSLRPEGGYTF; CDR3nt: TGCGCCAGCAGCCTCAGGCCTGAGGGTGGCTACACCTTC
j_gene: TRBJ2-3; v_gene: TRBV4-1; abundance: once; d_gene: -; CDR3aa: CASSQAGTDTQYF; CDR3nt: TGCGCCAGCAGCCAGGCGGGCACAGATACGCAGTATTTT
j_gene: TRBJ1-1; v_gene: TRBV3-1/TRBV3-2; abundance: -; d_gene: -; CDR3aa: CASSQGGMYTEAFF; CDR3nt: TGTGCCAGCAGCCAAGGTGGCATGTACACTGAAGCTTTCTTT
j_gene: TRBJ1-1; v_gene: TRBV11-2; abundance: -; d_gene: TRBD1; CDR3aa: CASSLGIQGMGTEAFF; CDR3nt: TGTGCCAGCAGCTTAGGCATACAGGGGATGGGCACTGAAGCTTTCTTT
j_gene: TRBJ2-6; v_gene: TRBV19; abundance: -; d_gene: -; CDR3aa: CASSPPPAVSSGANVLTF; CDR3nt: TGTGCCAGTAGTCCACCCCCCGCAGTAAGCTCTGGGGCCAACGTCCTGACTTTC
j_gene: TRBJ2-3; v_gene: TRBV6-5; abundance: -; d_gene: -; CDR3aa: CATSSRFSTDTQYF; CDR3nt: TGTGCCACCTCGAGCAGGTTCAGCACAGATACGCAGTATTTT
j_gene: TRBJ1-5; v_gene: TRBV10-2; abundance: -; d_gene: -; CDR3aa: CASTTGNQPQHF; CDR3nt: TGCGCCAGCACAACGGGCAATCAGCCCCAGCATTTT
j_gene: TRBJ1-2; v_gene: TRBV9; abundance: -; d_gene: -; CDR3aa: CASSVGQIHHGYTF; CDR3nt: TGTGCCAGCAGCGTAGGGCAGATCCACCATGGCTACACCTTC
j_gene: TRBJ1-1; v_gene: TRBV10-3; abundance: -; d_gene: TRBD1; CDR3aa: CAINKGKGAVGAFF; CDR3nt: TGTGCCATCAATAAAGGGAAGGGGGCGGTAGGAGCTTTCTTT
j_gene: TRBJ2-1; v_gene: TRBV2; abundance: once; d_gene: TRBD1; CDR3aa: CASSGRQGSSYNEQFF; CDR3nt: TGTGCCAGCAGCGGCCGACAGGGTAGCTCCTACAATGAGCAGTTCTTC
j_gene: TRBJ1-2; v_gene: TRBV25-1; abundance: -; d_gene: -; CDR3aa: CASSDNGYTF; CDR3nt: TGTGCCAGCAGTGACAATGGCTACACCTTC
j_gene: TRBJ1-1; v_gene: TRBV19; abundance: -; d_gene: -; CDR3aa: CASYRNTEAFF; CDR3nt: TGTGCCAGTTACAGGAACACTGAAGCTTTCTTT
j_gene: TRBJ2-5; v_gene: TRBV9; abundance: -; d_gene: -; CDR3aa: CASSVAITGGGPETQYF; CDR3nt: TGTGCCAGCAGCGTAGCTATTACTGGGGGGGGCCCAGAGACCCAGTACTTC
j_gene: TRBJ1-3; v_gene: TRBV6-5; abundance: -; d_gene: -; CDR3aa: CASSYRDNSGNTIYF; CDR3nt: TGTGCCAGCAGTTACAGGGACAACTCTGGAAACACCATATATTTT
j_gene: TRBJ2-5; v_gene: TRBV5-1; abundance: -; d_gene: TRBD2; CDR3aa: CASRASGLETQYF; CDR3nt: TGCGCCAGCAGGGCTAGCGGCCTCGAGACCCAGTACTTC
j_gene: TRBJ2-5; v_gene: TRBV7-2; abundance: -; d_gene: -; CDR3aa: CASSLTRGETQYF; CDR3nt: TGTGCCAGCAGCTTAACTAGAGGAGAGACCCAGTACTTC
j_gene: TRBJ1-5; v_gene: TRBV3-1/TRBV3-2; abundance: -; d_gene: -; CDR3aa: CASSQGQGDQPQHF; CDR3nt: TGTGCCAGCAGCCAAGGGCAGGGTGATCAGCCCCAGCATTTT
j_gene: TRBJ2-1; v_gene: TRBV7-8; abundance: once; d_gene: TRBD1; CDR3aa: CASSLLQGVGYNEQFF; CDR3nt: TGTGCCAGCAGCCTATTACAGGGGGTGGGGTACAATGAGCAGTTCTTC
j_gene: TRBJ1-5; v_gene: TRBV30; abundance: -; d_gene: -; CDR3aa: CAWSNPGGAGQPQHF; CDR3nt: TGTGCCTGGAGCAACCCTGGGGGGGCGGGTCAGCCCCAGCATTTT
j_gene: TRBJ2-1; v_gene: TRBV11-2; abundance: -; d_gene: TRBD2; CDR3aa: CASSLGLAGRYNEQFF; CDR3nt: TGTGCCAGCAGCTTAGGCCTAGCGGGGCGATACAATGAGCAGTTCTTC
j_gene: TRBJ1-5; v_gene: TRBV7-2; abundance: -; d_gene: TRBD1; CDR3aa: CASSSETGDNQPQHF; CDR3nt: TGTGCCAGCAGCTCAGAGACAGGGGACAATCAGCCCCAGCATTTT
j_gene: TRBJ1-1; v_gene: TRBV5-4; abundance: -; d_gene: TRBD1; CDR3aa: CASRITGGRDTEAFF; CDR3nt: TGTGCCAGCAGGATTACAGGGGGCAGGGACACTGAAGCTTTCTTT
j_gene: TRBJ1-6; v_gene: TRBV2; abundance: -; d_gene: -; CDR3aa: CASSGRVHNSPLHF; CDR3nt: TGTGCCAGCAGTGGCAGGGTGCATAATTCACCCCTCCACTTT
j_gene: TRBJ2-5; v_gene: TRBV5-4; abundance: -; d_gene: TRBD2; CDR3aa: CASSSRVAGKQETQYF; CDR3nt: TGTGCCAGCAGCTCCAGAGTAGCGGGGAAACAAGAGACCCAGTACTTC
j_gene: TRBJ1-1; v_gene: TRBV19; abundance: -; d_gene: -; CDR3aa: CASSGIEAFF; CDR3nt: TGTGCCAGTTCGGGGATCGAAGCTTTCTTT
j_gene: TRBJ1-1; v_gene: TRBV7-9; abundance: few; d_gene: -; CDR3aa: CASSLSGNTEAFF; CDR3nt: TGTGCCAGCAGCTTATCAGGGAACACTGAAGCTTTCTTT
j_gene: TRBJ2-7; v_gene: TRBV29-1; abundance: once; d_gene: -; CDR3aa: CSVEFPSYEQYF; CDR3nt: TGCAGCGTTGAGTTTCCTTCCTACGAGCAGTACTTC
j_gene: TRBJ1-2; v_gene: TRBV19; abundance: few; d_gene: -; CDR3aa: CASTSRRGQPGGGYTF; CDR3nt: TGTGCCAGTACCTCCCGGAGGGGCCAGCCAGGAGGTGGCTACACCTTC
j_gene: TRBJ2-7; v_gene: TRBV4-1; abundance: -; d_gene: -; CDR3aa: CASSQVRAGISYEQYF; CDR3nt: TGCGCCAGCAGCCAAGTTCGCGCAGGGATATCCTACGAGCAGTACTTC
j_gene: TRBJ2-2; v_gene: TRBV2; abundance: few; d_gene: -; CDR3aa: CASREGLNTGELFF; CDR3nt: TGTGCCAGCAGGGAGGGACTGAACACCGGGGAGCTGTTTTTT
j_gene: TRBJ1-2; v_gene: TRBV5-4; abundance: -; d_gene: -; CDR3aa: CASSFMTQGLGYTF; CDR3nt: TGTGCCAGCAGCTTTATGACCCAGGGATTAGGCTACACCTTC